This is a list of T cell receptor beta chains from one sample in a study of cytomegalovirus exposure and HLA in healthy donors. Clones were read by immunoSEQ multiplex PCR, and TCRdb kept only the in-frame ones, dropping some. The table lists a few hundred thousand clones, 75% to 90% of them singletons. The sample taken for sequencing was PBMCs. The receptors were gathered from a woman aged 18-30 years in good health and CMV-seronegative. The CDR3 runs from the conserved cysteine through the conserved F or W. D genes are given only for firm matches. Clone size is not always given. Where it is, it says once, few, many or a class for expanded clones.

v_gene: TRBV28
j_gene: TRBJ2-7
abundance: NA
d_gene: TRBD1
CDR3aa: CASSTADRVAYEQYF
CDR3nt: TGTGCCAGCAGTACGGCCGACAGGGTGGCCTACGAGCAGTACTTC

v_gene: TRBV11-2
j_gene: TRBJ2-7
abundance: NA
d_gene: NA
CDR3aa: CASSLDPVSGVYEQYF
CDR3nt: TGTGCCAGCAGCTTAGATCCTGTTAGCGGCGTATACGAGCAGTACTTC

v_gene: TRBV7-2
j_gene: TRBJ2-7
abundance: once
d_gene: TRBD1
CDR3aa: CASSVGQGGAYEQYF
CDR3nt: TGTGCCAGCAGCGTCGGACAGGGGGGTGCCTACGAGCAGTACTTC

v_gene: TRBV6-5
j_gene: TRBJ2-7
abundance: NA
d_gene: TRBD2
CDR3aa: CASSYLAGDEQYF
CDR3nt: TGTGCCAGCAGTTATCTAGCGGGAGACGAGCAGTACTTC

v_gene: TRBV9
j_gene: TRBJ1-2
abundance: NA
d_gene: NA
CDR3aa: CASSAQADGYTF
CDR3nt: TGTGCCAGCAGCGCCCAGGCAGATGGCTACACCTTC

v_gene: TRBV9
j_gene: TRBJ2-7
abundance: NA
d_gene: TRBD2
CDR3aa: CASSVLAGASYEQYF
CDR3nt: TGTGCCAGCAGCGTACTAGCGGGAGCCTCCTACGAGCAGTACTTC

v_gene: TRBV27
j_gene: TRBJ2-7
abundance: NA
d_gene: TRBD1
CDR3aa: CASSPRTGGSYEQYF
CDR3nt: TGTGCCAGCAGTCCACGGACAGGGGGCTCCTACGAGCAGTACTTC

v_gene: TRBV4-2
j_gene: TRBJ2-7
abundance: once
d_gene: TRBD2
CDR3aa: CASSLIPGEREGYEQYF
CDR3nt: TGTGCCAGCAGCCTAATCCCGGGCGAGCGGGAGGGGTACGAGCAGTACTTC

v_gene: TRBV29-1
j_gene: TRBJ1-3
abundance: NA
d_gene: NA
CDR3aa: CSGGAGNTIYF
CDR3nt: TGCAGCGGGGGAGCCGGAAACACCATATATTTT

v_gene: TRBV5-6
j_gene: TRBJ2-4
abundance: NA
d_gene: TRBD2
CDR3aa: CASSSTPGLLSKNIQYF
CDR3nt: TGTGCCAGCAGCTCGACCCCGGGACTACTTTCCAAAAACATTCAGTACTTC

v_gene: TRBV4-1
j_gene: TRBJ2-5
abundance: NA
d_gene: TRBD2
CDR3aa: CASTSGTQETQYF
CDR3nt: TGCGCCAGCACTAGCGGGACCCAAGAGACCCAGTACTTC

v_gene: TRBV27
j_gene: TRBJ1-3
abundance: once
d_gene: NA
CDR3aa: CASMGTSGNTIYF
CDR3nt: TGTGCCAGCATGGGCACCTCTGGAAACACCATATATTTT

v_gene: TRBV18
j_gene: TRBJ2-7
abundance: NA
d_gene: TRBD1
CDR3aa: CASSRPDRVYEQYF
CDR3nt: TGTGCCAGCTCACGCCCGGACAGGGTGTACGAGCAGTACTTC

v_gene: TRBV5-1
j_gene: TRBJ2-2
abundance: NA
d_gene: NA
CDR3aa: CASSLPGAQTGELFF
CDR3nt: TGCGCCAGCAGCTTACCAGGGGCGCAAACCGGGGAGCTGTTTTTT

v_gene: TRBV6-5
j_gene: TRBJ2-7
abundance: few
d_gene: TRBD1
CDR3aa: CASSSGQGYEQYF
CDR3nt: TGTGCCAGCAGTTCGGGACAGGGTTACGAGCAGTACTTC

v_gene: TRBV5-6
j_gene: TRBJ1-3
abundance: NA
d_gene: NA
CDR3aa: CASSLGLTGNTIYF
CDR3nt: TGTGCCAGCAGCTTGGGACTTACTGGAAACACCATATATTTT

v_gene: TRBV5-1
j_gene: TRBJ2-1
abundance: NA
d_gene: TRBD1
CDR3aa: CASSWDSPVGEQFF
CDR3nt: TGCGCCAGCAGCTGGGACAGTCCGGTTGGTGAGCAGTTCTTC

v_gene: TRBV27
j_gene: TRBJ1-1
abundance: NA
d_gene: NA
CDR3aa: CASSGQPNTEAFF
CDR3nt: TGTGCCAGCAGTGGACAGCCGAACACTGAAGCTTTCTTT

v_gene: TRBV30
j_gene: TRBJ2-1
abundance: NA
d_gene: NA
CDR3aa: CAWSDTVSGPGQFF
CDR3nt: TGTGCCTGGAGTGATACCGTAAGCGGGCCGGGGCAGTTCTTC

v_gene: TRBV23-1
j_gene: TRBJ2-7
abundance: NA
d_gene: NA
CDR3aa: CASSQYRTVKTYEQYF
CDR3nt: TGCGCCAGCAGTCAATACAGGACAGTGAAGACCTACGAGCAGTACTTC

v_gene: TRBV28
j_gene: TRBJ2-7
abundance: NA
d_gene: NA
CDR3aa: CASLGNSYEQYF
CDR3nt: TGTGCCAGCTTGGGCAACTCCTACGAGCAGTACTTC

v_gene: TRBV20-1
j_gene: TRBJ2-7
abundance: NA
d_gene: NA
CDR3aa: CSAIKEYEQYF
CDR3nt: TGCAGTGCTATCAAGGAGTACGAGCAGTACTTC

v_gene: TRBV5-1
j_gene: TRBJ2-7
abundance: few
d_gene: NA
CDR3aa: CASSWGREQYF
CDR3nt: TGCGCCAGCAGCTGGGGGCGGGAGCAGTACTTC

v_gene: TRBV18
j_gene: TRBJ2-6
abundance: NA
d_gene: NA
CDR3aa: CASSPPWARSGANVLTF
CDR3nt: TGTGCCAGCTCACCACCGTGGGCACGCAGCGGGGCCAACGTCCTGACTTTC

v_gene: TRBV7-8
j_gene: TRBJ2-2
abundance: NA
d_gene: TRBD2
CDR3aa: CASSPPGLATGELFF
CDR3nt: TGTGCCAGCAGCCCCCCCGGACTAGCGACCGGGGAGCTGTTTTTT

v_gene: TRBV4-1
j_gene: TRBJ2-4
abundance: NA
d_gene: NA
CDR3aa: CASSQGQELAKNIQYF
CDR3nt: TGCGCCAGCAGCCAAGGACAGGAGCTGGCCAAAAACATTCAGTACTTC

v_gene: TRBV2
j_gene: TRBJ1-1
abundance: NA
d_gene: NA
CDR3aa: CASSDFRQTNTEAFF
CDR3nt: TGTGCCAGCAGTGATTTTCGACAGACGAACACTGAAGCTTTCTTT

v_gene: TRBV4-1
j_gene: TRBJ1-5
abundance: NA
d_gene: NA
CDR3aa: CASSQGSQPQHF
CDR3nt: TGCGCCAGCAGCCAAGGGAGTCAGCCCCAGCATTTT

v_gene: TRBV27
j_gene: TRBJ2-2
abundance: NA
d_gene: TRBD2
CDR3aa: CASGRGGTGELFF
CDR3nt: TGTGCCAGCGGCCGGGGGGGCACCGGGGAGCTGTTTTTT

v_gene: TRBV28
j_gene: TRBJ2-7
abundance: NA
d_gene: TRBD2
CDR3aa: CASNSPSGTFYEQYF
CDR3nt: TGTGCCAGCAACTCCCCCAGCGGGACGTTCTACGAGCAGTACTTC

v_gene: TRBV29-1
j_gene: TRBJ2-7
abundance: NA
d_gene: TRBD2
CDR3aa: CSVLGGLEAYEQYF
CDR3nt: TGCAGCGTCCTGGGGGGGTTAGAGGCCTACGAGCAGTACTTC

v_gene: TRBV6-1
j_gene: TRBJ2-2
abundance: few
d_gene: TRBD2
CDR3aa: CASSELAGDTGELFF
CDR3nt: TGTGCCAGCAGTGAACTAGCGGGAGATACCGGGGAGCTGTTTTTT

v_gene: TRBV6-1
j_gene: TRBJ1-5
abundance: NA
d_gene: TRBD1
CDR3aa: CASSATGEYQPQHF
CDR3nt: TGTGCCAGCAGTGCGACAGGGGAATATCAGCCCCAGCATTTT

v_gene: TRBV19
j_gene: TRBJ2-7
abundance: NA
d_gene: NA
CDR3aa: CASSMTRTPYEQYF
CDR3nt: TGTGCCAGTAGTATGACAAGGACACCTTACGAGCAGTACTTC

v_gene: TRBV10-3
j_gene: TRBJ2-7
abundance: NA
d_gene: TRBD2
CDR3aa: CAISGTSGGYEQYF
CDR3nt: TGTGCCATCAGTGGTACTAGCGGGGGCTACGAGCAGTACTTC

v_gene: TRBV6-4
j_gene: TRBJ2-3
abundance: NA
d_gene: TRBD1
CDR3aa: CASSDSGADRADTQYF
CDR3nt: TGTGCCAGCAGTGACTCCGGGGCGGACAGGGCAGATACGCAGTATTTT

v_gene: TRBV6-5
j_gene: TRBJ1-1
abundance: NA
d_gene: NA
CDR3aa: CASSQPGERAEAFF
CDR3nt: TGTGCCAGCAGTCAACCGGGGGAGAGGGCTGAAGCTTTCTTT

v_gene: TRBV5-5
j_gene: TRBJ2-1
abundance: NA
d_gene: TRBD2
CDR3aa: CASSLTSGYNEQFF
CDR3nt: TGTGCCAGCAGCTTAACTAGCGGGTACAATGAGCAGTTCTTC

v_gene: TRBV5-1
j_gene: TRBJ2-7
abundance: NA
d_gene: NA
CDR3aa: CASRLTHSVPSYEQYF
CDR3nt: TGCGCCAGCAGACTAACCCATAGCGTCCCCTCCTACGAGCAGTACTTC

v_gene: TRBV19
j_gene: TRBJ2-6
abundance: NA
d_gene: NA
CDR3aa: CATRGTGANVLTF
CDR3nt: TGTGCCACCAGGGGAACTGGGGCCAACGTCCTGACTTTC

v_gene: TRBV7-8
j_gene: TRBJ2-7
abundance: NA
d_gene: TRBD2
CDR3aa: CASSLFQRGAYEQYF
CDR3nt: TGTGCCAGCAGCTTATTCCAGCGGGGTGCCTACGAGCAGTACTTC

v_gene: TRBV28
j_gene: TRBJ2-5
abundance: NA
d_gene: TRBD1
CDR3aa: CASLGGTGGRETQYF
CDR3nt: TGTGCCAGCCTTGGGGGGACAGGGGGCAGGGAGACCCAGTACTTC